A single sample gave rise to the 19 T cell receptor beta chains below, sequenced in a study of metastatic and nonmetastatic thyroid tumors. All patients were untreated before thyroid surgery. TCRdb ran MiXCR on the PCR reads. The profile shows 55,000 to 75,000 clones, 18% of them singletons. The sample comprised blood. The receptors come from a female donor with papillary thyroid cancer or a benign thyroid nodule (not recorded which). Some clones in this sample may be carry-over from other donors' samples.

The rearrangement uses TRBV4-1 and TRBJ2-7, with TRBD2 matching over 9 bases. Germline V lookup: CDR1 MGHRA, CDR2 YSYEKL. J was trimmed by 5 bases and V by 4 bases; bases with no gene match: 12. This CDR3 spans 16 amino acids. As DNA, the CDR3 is TGCGCCAGCAGCCCTCGACTAGCGGCCCTCTACAACGAGCAGTACGTC. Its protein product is CASSPRLAALYNEQYV.

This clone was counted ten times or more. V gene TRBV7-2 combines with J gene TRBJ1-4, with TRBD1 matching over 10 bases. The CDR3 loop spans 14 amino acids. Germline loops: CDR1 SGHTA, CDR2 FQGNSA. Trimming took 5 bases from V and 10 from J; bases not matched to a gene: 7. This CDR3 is CASSPEGQGRKLFF. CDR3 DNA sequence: TGTGCCAGCAGCCCAGAGGGACAGGGGCGAAAACTGTTTTTT.

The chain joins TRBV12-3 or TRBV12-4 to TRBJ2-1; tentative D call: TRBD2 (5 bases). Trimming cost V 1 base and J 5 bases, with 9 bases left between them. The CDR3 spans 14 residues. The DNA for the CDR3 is TGTGCCAGCAGTTTAGGCGGGCCACACAATGAGCAGTTCTTC. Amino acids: CASSLGGPHNEQFF.

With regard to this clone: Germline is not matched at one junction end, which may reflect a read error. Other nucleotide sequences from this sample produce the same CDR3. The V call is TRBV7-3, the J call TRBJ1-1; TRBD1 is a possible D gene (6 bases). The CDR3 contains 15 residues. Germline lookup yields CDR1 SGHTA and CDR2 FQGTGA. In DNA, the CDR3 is TGTGCCAGCAGCCCAGAGGGACAATGGGACACTGAAGCCTTCTTT. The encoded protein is CASSPEGQWDTEAFF. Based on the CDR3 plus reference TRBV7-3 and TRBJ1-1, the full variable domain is GAGVSQTPSNKVTEKGKYVELRCDPISGHTALYWYRQSLGQGPEFLIYFQGTGAADDSGLPNDRFFAVRPEGSVSTLKIQRTERGDSAVYLCASSPEGQWDTEAFFGQGTRLTVV.

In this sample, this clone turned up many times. For the CDR3, the DNA is TGTGCCAGCAGCCAACCGGGACTAGCGGGAGGGAGTAACGAGCAGTACTTC. It is translated as CASSQPGLAGGSNEQYF. This sequence joins TRBV3-1 and TRBJ2-7; 16 bases are a match to TRBD2. V was pared by 2 bases and J by 5 bases, with 6 bases of the junction left unmatched. The CDR3 is 17 residues long. Germline loops: CDR1 LGHDT, CDR2 YNNKEL (reference sequence).

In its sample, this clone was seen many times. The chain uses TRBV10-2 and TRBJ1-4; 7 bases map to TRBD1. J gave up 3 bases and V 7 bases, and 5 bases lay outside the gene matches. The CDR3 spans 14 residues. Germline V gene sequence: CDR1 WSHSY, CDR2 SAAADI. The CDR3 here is CASNNRGPNEKLFF. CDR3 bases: TGCGCCAGCAACAACAGGGGACCTAATGAAAAACTGTTTTTT.

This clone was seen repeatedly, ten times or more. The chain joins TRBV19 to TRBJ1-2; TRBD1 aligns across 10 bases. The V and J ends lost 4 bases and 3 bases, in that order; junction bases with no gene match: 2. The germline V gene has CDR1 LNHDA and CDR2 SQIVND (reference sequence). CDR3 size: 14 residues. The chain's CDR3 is CASSRGQGHYGYTF. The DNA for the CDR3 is TGTGCCAGTAGTAGGGGACAGGGGCACTATGGCTACACCTTC.

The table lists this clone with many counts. CDR3 loop: CASSENPGGYEQYF. Written as DNA, the CDR3 is TGTGCCAGCAGTGAAAACCCAGGGGGGTACGAGCAGTACTTC. The chain joins TRBV6-1 to TRBJ2-7; tentative D call: TRBD1 (7 bases). V was shortened by 2 bases and J by 4 bases, with 12 bases between the two germline ends. Germline lookup yields CDR1 MNHNS and CDR2 SASEGT. This CDR3 is built from 14 residues.

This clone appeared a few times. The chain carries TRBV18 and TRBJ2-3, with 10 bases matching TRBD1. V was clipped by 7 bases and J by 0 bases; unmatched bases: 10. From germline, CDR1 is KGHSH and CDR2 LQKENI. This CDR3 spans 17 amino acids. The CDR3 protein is CASFPPGQGQSTDTQYF. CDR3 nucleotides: TGTGCCAGCTTTCCTCCGGGACAGGGGCAAAGCACAGATACGCAGTATTTT. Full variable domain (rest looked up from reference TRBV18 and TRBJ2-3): NAGVMQNPRHLVRRRGQEARLRCSPMKGHSHVYWYRQLPEEGLKFMVYLQKENIIDESGMPKERFSAEFPKEGPSILRIQQVVRGDSAAYFCASFPPGQGQSTDTQYFGPGTRLTVL.

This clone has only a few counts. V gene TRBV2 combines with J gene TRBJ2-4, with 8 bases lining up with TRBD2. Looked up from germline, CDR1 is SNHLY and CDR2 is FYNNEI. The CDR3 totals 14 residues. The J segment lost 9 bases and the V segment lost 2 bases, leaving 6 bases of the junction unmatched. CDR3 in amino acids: CASSEFGGGSIQYF. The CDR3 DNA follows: TGTGCCAGCAGTGAATTCGGCGGGGGGTCCATTCAGTACTTC. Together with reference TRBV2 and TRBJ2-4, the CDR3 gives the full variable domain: EPEVTQTPSHQVTQMGQEVILRCVPISNHLYFYWYRQILGQKVEFLVSFYNNEISEKSEIFDDQFSVERPDGSNFTLKIRSTKLEDSAMYFCASSEFGGGSIQYFGAGTRLSVL.

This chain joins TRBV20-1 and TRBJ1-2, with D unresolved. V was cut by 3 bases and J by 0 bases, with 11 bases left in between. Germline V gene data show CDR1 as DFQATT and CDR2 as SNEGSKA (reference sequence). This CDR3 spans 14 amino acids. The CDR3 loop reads CSASGHRANYGYTF. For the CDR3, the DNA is TGCAGTGCTAGTGGGCACCGAGCTAACTATGGCTACACCTTC.

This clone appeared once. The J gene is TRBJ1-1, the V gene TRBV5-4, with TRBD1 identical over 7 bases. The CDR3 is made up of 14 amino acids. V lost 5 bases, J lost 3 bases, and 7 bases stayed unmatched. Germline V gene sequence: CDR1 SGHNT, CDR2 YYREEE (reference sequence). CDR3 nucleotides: TGTGCCAGCAGTTCCTCGACAGGGTACACTGAAGCTTTCTTT. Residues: CASSSSTGYTEAFF.

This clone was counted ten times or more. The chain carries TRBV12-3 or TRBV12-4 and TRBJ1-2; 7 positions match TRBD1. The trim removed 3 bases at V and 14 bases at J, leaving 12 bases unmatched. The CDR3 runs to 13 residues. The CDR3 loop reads CASSLGGQAPLTF. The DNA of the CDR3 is TGTGCCAGCAGTTTGGGTGGACAGGCCCCTCTGACCTTC.

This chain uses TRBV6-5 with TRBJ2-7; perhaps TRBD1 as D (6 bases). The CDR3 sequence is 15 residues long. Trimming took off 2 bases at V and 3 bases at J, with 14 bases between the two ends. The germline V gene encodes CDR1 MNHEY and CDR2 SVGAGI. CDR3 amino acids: CASSYGSQGFYEQYF. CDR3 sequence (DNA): TGTGCCAGCAGTTACGGGTCACAGGGTTTCTACGAGCAGTACTTC.

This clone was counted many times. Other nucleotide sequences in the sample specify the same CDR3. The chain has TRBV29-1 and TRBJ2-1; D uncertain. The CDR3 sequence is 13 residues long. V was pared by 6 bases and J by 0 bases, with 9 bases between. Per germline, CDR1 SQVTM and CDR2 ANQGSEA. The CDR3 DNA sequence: TGCAGCGTACACCTGAGCTCCTACAATGAGCAGTTCTTC. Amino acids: CSVHLSSYNEQFF.

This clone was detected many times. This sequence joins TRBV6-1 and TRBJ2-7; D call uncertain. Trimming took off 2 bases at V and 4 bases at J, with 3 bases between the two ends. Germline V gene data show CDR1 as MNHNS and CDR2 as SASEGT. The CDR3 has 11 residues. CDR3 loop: CASSETYEQYF. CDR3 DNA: TGTGCCAGCAGTGAAACGTACGAGCAGTACTTC.

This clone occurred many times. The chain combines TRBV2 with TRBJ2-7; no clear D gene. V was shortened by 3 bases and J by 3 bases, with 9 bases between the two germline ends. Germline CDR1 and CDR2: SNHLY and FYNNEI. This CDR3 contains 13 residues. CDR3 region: CASSERLYYEQYF. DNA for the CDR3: TGTGCCAGCAGTGAGAGGCTTTACTACGAGCAGTACTTC.

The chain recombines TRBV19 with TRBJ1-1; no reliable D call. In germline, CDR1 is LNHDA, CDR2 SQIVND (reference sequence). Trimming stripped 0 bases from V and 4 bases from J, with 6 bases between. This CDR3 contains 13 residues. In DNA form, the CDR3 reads TGTGCCAGTAGTATAGATGGTGGCACTGAAGCTTTCTTT. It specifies CASSIDGGTEAFF.

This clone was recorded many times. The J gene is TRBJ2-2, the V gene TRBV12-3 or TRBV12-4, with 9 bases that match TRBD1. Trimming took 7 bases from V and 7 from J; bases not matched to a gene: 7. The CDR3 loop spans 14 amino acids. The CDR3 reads CASTWDRVYGELFF. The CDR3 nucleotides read TGTGCCAGCACATGGGACAGGGTGTACGGGGAGCTGTTTTTT.